These 15 T cell receptor beta chains came from one sample sequenced in a study of blood T cell repertoires in COVID-19. TCRdb's table, derived via immunoSEQ multiplex PCR, lists solely in-frame clones and lacks some. The table shows around 430,000 clones, with about nine tenths occurring only once. The sample consisted of peripheral blood. Receptors were obtained from a woman aged 45-65 years with COVID-19, enrolled during active disease.

The V gene is TRBV7-8, the J gene TRBJ2-7; maybe TRBD1 (6 bases). The CDR3 has 15 residues. The germline CDR1 and CDR2 sequences are SGHVS and FQNEAQ. The V and J ends lost 5 bases and 5 bases respectively, with 19 bases between them. CDR3 in amino acids: CASSGGRDQRDEQYF. The CDR3 bases are TGTGCCAGCAGCGGGGGCAGGGACCAGAGGGACGAGCAGTACTTC.

This rearrangement joins TRBV6-6 to TRBJ1-2; tentatively, D is TRBD1 (5 bases). Trimming took off 5 bases at V and 0 bases at J, with 28 bases between the two ends. Germline V gives CDR1 MNHNY, CDR2 SVGAGI (reference sequence). The CDR3 length is 20 residues. CDR3 protein: CASSPGGASRQHRANYGYTF. CDR3 DNA: TGTGCCAGCAGTCCTGGTGGGGCGAGTAGGCAACATAGAGCTAACTATGGCTACACCTTC.

This chain uses TRBV29-1 with TRBJ1-1; TRBD1 might be the D (5 bases). Germline loops: CDR1 SQVTM, CDR2 ANQGSEA. V was pared by 4 bases and J by 7 bases, with 19 bases between. CDR3 length equals 14 residues. CDR3 region: CSVAPWGVGVEAFF. CDR3 nucleotide sequence: TGCAGCGTTGCCCCGTGGGGGGTAGGGGTTGAAGCTTTCTTT.

The chain combines TRBV27 with TRBJ1-3; possibly TRBD1 for D (6 bases). V lost 3 bases, J lost 4 bases, and 7 bases lay in between. The germline gives CDR1 MNHEY, CDR2 SMNVEV (reference sequence). This CDR3 is 13 amino acids long. The CDR3 DNA follows: TGTGCCAGCAGTTTTGGGGGCGGAAACACCATATATTTT. This codes for CASSFGGGNTIYF.

The V and J genes are TRBV6-5 and TRBJ1-1; 7 nucleotides align to TRBD1. CDR3 size: 14 residues. Germline V gene data show CDR1 as MNHEY and CDR2 as SVGAGI. With V trimmed by 0 bases and J by 7 bases, 5 bases remained unmatched. The CDR3 is CASSYSGQKLEAFF. The CDR3 nucleotides are TGTGCCAGCAGTTACTCGGGACAGAAACTTGAAGCTTTCTTT.

The chain has TRBV4-1 and TRBJ2-7; TRBD1 might be the D (7 bases). The ends were cut back, 8 bases at V and 1 base at J, with 18 bases in the middle. This CDR3 region has 15 residues. Germline V gene data show CDR1 as MGHRA and CDR2 as YSYEKL. In DNA form, the CDR3 reads TGCGCCAGCCGTGGAGGGACAGATTATTCCTACGAGCAGTACTTC. Protein sequence: CASRGGTDYSYEQYF.

The genes are TRBV5-4 and TRBJ1-4; 8 bases align to TRBD1. Per germline, CDR1 SGHNT and CDR2 YYREEE (reference sequence). V was pared by 3 bases and J by 12 bases, with 10 bases of the junction left unmatched. The CDR3 sequence is 14 residues long. CDR3 loop: CASSSKTGDRELFF. The CDR3, as DNA: TGTGCCAGCAGCTCAAAGACAGGGGATCGGGAACTGTTTTTT. The full variable domain, rest sourced from reference TRBV5-4 and TRBJ1-4, is ETGVTQSPTHLIKTRGQQVTLRCSSQSGHNTVSWYQQALGQGPQFIFQYYREEENGRGNFPPRFSGLQFPNYSSELNVNALELDDSALYLCASSSKTGDRELFFGSGTQLSVL.

The count of this clone is one. The rearrangement uses TRBV5-4 and TRBJ2-3; 8 bases align to TRBD2. Trimming removed 2 bases from V and 1 base from J; junction bases left unmatched: 3. This CDR3 comprises 15 residues. Germline V CDR1 and CDR2: SGHNT, YYREEE (reference sequence). This CDR3 reads CASSLAGARTDTQYF. CDR3 in DNA: TGTGCCAGCAGCTTAGCGGGGGCCCGCACAGATACGCAGTATTTT.

The CDR3 region is CATQERQGGGYTF. CDR3 sequence (DNA): TGTGCCACACAAGAAAGACAGGGTGGTGGCTACACCTTC. V usage is TRBV24-1 and J usage is TRBJ1-2; TRBD1 agrees at 7 bases. CDR3 length: 13 residues. J was trimmed by 7 bases and V by 10 bases; bases with no gene match: 11. Germline V CDR1 and CDR2: KGHDR, SFDVKD.

The V call is TRBV7-9, the J call TRBJ2-7, with D perhaps matching TRBD2 (5 bases). The V gene's germline CDR1 is SEHNR and CDR2 FQNEAQ (reference sequence). CDR3 length equals 14 residues. V was clipped by 3 bases and J by 7 bases, with 16 bases between them. The CDR3 sequence: CASSFGLGVEEQYF. In DNA form, the CDR3 reads TGTGCCAGCAGCTTCGGCTTGGGAGTGGAAGAGCAGTACTTC.

This chain joins TRBV9 and TRBJ1-1; D unclear. The CDR3 extends over 14 amino acids. Germline-derived CDR1 and CDR2 are SGDLS and YYNGEE. V dropped 4 bases and J dropped 4 bases, with 14 bases sitting between them. This chain's CDR3 is CASSPRMEGTEAFF. Written as DNA, the CDR3 is TGTGCCAGCAGCCCTCGTATGGAGGGCACTGAAGCTTTCTTT.

The count of this clone is one. In nucleotides, the CDR3 is TGTGCCAGCAGCGGGGGCGGAGGGGGCAGCTCCTACGAGCAGTACTTC. It codes for CASSGGGGGSSYEQYF. The rearrangement links TRBV9 to TRBJ2-7; possibly TRBD1 for D (7 bases). V lost 3 bases and J 0 bases, leaving 16 bases between the germline ends. The CDR3 sequence is 16 residues long. Germline CDR1 and CDR2: SGDLS and YYNGEE.

The V and J genes are TRBV12-5 and TRBJ1-4, with 8 bases that match TRBD1. The germline gives CDR1 LGHNT, CDR2 FRNRAP. This CDR3 contains 17 residues. V lost 2 bases and J lost 4; bases outside the gene matches: 9. This CDR3 reads CASGLTIRTGLNEKLFF. The CDR3 DNA reads TGTGCTAGTGGTTTGACCATAAGGACAGGGCTTAATGAAAAACTGTTTTTT.

This rearrangement joins TRBV2 to TRBJ2-7, with D perhaps TRBD1 (5 bases). This CDR3 region has 13 residues. Germline V lookup: CDR1 SNHLY, CDR2 FYNNEI. V lost 2 bases, J lost 5 bases, and 10 bases lay in between. CDR3 coding DNA: TGTGCCAGCAGTGAAATCAGGGCCCACGAGCAGTACTTC. Protein sequence: CASSEIRAHEQYF.

The chain has TRBV3-1 (or the pseudogene TRBV3-2) and TRBJ2-7; 7 nucleotides match TRBD1. Germline V CDR1 and CDR2: LGHDT, YNNKEL (reference sequence). The CDR3 loop spans 12 amino acids. J lost 5 bases, V lost 3 bases, and 1 base had no gene match. CDR3: CASSHDRDEQYF. The CDR3 DNA reads as TGTGCCAGCAGCCATGACAGGGACGAGCAGTACTTC.